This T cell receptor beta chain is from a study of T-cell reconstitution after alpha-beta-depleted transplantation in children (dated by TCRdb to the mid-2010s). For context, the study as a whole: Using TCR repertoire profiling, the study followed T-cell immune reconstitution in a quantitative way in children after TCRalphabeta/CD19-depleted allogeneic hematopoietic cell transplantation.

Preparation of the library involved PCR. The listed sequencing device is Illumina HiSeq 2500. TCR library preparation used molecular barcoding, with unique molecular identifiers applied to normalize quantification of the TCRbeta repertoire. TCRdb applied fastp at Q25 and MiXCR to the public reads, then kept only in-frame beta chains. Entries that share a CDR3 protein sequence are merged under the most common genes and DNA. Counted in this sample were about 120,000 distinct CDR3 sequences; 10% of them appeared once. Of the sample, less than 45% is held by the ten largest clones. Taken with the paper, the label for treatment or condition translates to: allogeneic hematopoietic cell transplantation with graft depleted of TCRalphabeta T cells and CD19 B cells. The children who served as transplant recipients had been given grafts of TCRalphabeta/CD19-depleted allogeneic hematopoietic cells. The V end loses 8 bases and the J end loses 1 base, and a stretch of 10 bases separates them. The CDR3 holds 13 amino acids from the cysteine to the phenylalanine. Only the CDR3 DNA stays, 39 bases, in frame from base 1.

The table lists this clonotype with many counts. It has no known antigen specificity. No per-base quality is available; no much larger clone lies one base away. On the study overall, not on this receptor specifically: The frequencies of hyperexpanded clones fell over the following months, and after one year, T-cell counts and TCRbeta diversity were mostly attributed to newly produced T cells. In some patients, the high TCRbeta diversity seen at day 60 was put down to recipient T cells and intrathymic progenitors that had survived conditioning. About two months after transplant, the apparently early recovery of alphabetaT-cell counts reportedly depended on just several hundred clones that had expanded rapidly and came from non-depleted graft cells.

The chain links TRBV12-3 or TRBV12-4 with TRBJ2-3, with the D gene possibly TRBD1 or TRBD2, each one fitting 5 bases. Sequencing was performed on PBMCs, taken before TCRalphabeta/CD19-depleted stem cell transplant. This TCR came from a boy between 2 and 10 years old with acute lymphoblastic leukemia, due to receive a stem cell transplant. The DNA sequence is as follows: TGTGCCAGCGAGAGGGACCGCACAGATACGCAGTATTTT. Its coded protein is CASERDRTDTQYF.